Below, 28 T cell receptor beta chains from the same sample are listed, as sequenced in a study of blood T cell repertoires in COVID-19. Here immunoSEQ multiplex PCR was the method, and the copy in TCRdb shows in-frame clones only, minus some. The sample has some 100,000 clones; roughly 92% are singletons. The specimen sequenced was peripheral blood. The receptors originated from a man between 45 and 60 years old with active COVID-19.

The chain links TRBV12-3 or TRBV12-4 to TRBJ1-1; a weak D match, TRBD1 (5 bases). This CDR3 region has 13 residues. V was clipped by 3 bases and J by 1 base, with 6 bases between them. The CDR3, as DNA: TGTGCCAGCAGTTTCCAGGGGAACACTGAAGCTTTCTTT. Translation gives CASSFQGNTEAFF.

The chain carries TRBV5-1 and TRBJ2-7; weak D call: TRBD2 (5 bases). V was clipped by 0 bases and J by 0 bases, with 7 bases between them. The germline V gene encodes CDR1 SGHRS and CDR2 YFSETQ. This CDR3 comprises 14 residues. CDR3 DNA: TGCGCCAGCAGCTTGGGACTAAGCTCCTACGAGCAGTACGTC. Protein sequence: CASSLGLSSYEQYV.

V gene TRBV16 combines with J gene TRBJ1-5; 9 bases map to TRBD1. The trim removed 2 bases at V and 2 bases at J, leaving 1 base unmatched. CDR1 KGHSY and CDR2 FQNENV come from the germline V gene. The CDR3 is made up of 15 amino acids. The CDR3 region has the DNA TGTGCCAGCAGCCAAGGACAGGGGCGCAATCAGCCCCAGCATTTT. It encodes CASSQGQGRNQPQHF.

The rearrangement joins TRBV19 to TRBJ1-3, with a tentative D call TRBD1 (6 bases). This CDR3 has 17 amino acids. Germline CDR1 reads LNHDA; CDR2 reads SQIVND (reference sequence). V shed 7 bases and J shed 3 bases, with 22 bases lying between them. The CDR3 bases are TGTGCCAGTACCCCCCGGTCGGGGGGCGTGAGTGGAAACACCATATATTTT. Translation gives CASTPRSGGVSGNTIYF.

The chain employs TRBV28 and TRBJ2-2; D is ambiguous. CDR3 length equals 13 residues. Germline values: CDR1 MDHEN, CDR2 SYDVKM. The V gene lost 6 bases and the J gene lost 6 bases, with 11 bases spanning the gap. The CDR3 is CASSTELPGELFF. The CDR3 DNA reads TGTGCCAGCAGCACAGAGCTACCCGGGGAGCTGTTTTTT.

The rearrangement links TRBV6-6 to TRBJ2-7; 7 bases align to TRBD2. CDR1 is MNHNY, CDR2 SVGAGI, per germline (reference sequence). V was pared by 5 bases and J by 5 bases, with 6 bases of the junction left unmatched. CDR3 length equals 13 residues. The CDR3 reads CASSSVAGNEQYV. CDR3 nucleotide sequence: TGTGCCAGCAGTAGCGTAGCGGGCAACGAGCAGTACGTC.

The chain combines TRBV3-1 (or the pseudogene TRBV3-2) with TRBJ2-3, with TRBD2 matching 7 bases. Germline lookup yields CDR1 LGHDT and CDR2 YNNKEL (reference sequence). Trimming took 1 base from V and 4 from J; bases not matched to a gene: 11. The CDR3 is 17 residues long. This CDR3 is CASSQVPITSAADTQYF. As DNA, the CDR3 is TGTGCCAGCAGCCAAGTACCAATAACTAGCGCCGCAGATACGCAGTATTTT.

This chain uses TRBV1 with TRBJ2-1; no check of the table's D call, TRBD2, against the DNA was made. TRBV1 is given as a pseudogene. The CDR3 loop spans 18 amino acids. CDR3 coding DNA: TGCACCAGCAGCCAAGATCCCACCAGACTAGCGGAGTACAATGAGCAGTTCTTC. Protein: CTSSQDPTRLAEYNEQFF.

The chain is built from TRBV9 and TRBJ2-3, with 8 bases aligning to TRBD2. Germline CDR1 is SGDLS and CDR2 is YYNGEE. V was pared by 0 bases and J by 4 bases, with 7 bases of the junction left unmatched. This CDR3 is built from 16 residues. The CDR3 is CASSVVRSGSADTQYF. DNA of the CDR3: TGTGCCAGCAGCGTAGTCAGGAGCGGGAGTGCAGATACGCAGTATTTT.

This chain uses TRBV29-1 with TRBJ2-3, with 8 bases that match TRBD2. Germline loops: CDR1 SQVTM, CDR2 ANQGSEA. The CDR3 has 13 amino acids. V shed 7 bases and J 5 bases; nucleotides not matched to a gene: 8. The CDR3 sequence: CSAGGGHGDTQYF. The CDR3 DNA is TGCAGCGCTGGCGGGGGGCATGGAGATACGCAGTATTTT.

V usage is TRBV10-2 and J usage is TRBJ1-1; 8 bases agree with TRBD1. CDR3 size: 16 residues. The trim removed 10 bases at V and 6 bases at J, leaving 19 bases unmatched. Germline CDR1 reads WSHSY; CDR2 reads SAAADI. As DNA, the CDR3 is TGCGCCACCCATAGAAGGGCAGGGGGCGACTGGGCTGAAGCTTTCTTT. It translates to CATHRRAGGDWAEAFF.

The chain joins TRBV9 to TRBJ2-3, with TRBD2 matching over 13 bases. The CDR3 length is 18 residues. From germline, CDR1 is SGDLS and CDR2 YYNGEE. The junction had 4 bases not matched to a gene; V was cut back by 0 bases and J by 0 bases. This CDR3 reads CASSVGTSGGRSTDTQYF. The CDR3 DNA follows: TGTGCCAGCAGCGTAGGGACTAGCGGGGGCCGAAGCACAGATACGCAGTATTTT.

DNA for the CDR3: TGTGCCAGCAGCTTAGTAGGGGGCGCAGGGGAGCAGTTCTTC. This translates into CASSLVGGAGEQFF. V is TRBV7-9 and J is TRBJ2-1; 7 nucleotides align to TRBD1. After removal of 1 base from V and 10 bases from J, the junction contained 7 bases not matched to a gene. The CDR3 contains 14 residues. The germline V gene has CDR1 SEHNR and CDR2 FQNEAQ (reference sequence).

This clone was seen a single time. The V call is TRBV6-5, the J call TRBJ1-2; the D is unclear. The germline V gene has CDR1 MNHEY and CDR2 SVGAGI. There are 15 residues in the CDR3. V dropped 6 bases and J dropped 4 bases, with 18 bases sitting between them. CDR3 DNA: TGTGCCAGCAGCTCCGGTGGAGGCGAGGCCTATGGCTACACCTTC. Protein product: CASSSGGGEAYGYTF.

The chain joins TRBV5-1 to TRBJ2-2, with D unresolved. Trimming left V 4 bases short and J 2 bases short, with 9 bases between. The CDR3 is 14 amino acids. Germline V lookup: CDR1 SGHRS, CDR2 YFSETQ. The CDR3 DNA follows: TGCGCCAGCAGCCCGGCAGGAAACACCGGGGAGCTGTTTTTT. Encoded protein: CASSPAGNTGELFF.

The rearrangement links TRBV5-1 to TRBJ1-1; 7 positions agree with TRBD1. The junction had 7 bases not matched to a gene; V was cut back by 4 bases and J by 7 bases. This CDR3 is 13 amino acids long. CDR1 SGHRS and CDR2 YFSETQ come from the germline V gene. As DNA, the CDR3 is TGCGCCAGCAGCCCAGGACAGGAGAATGAAGCTTTCTTT. Residues: CASSPGQENEAFF.

The chain combines TRBV2 with TRBJ1-5; tentatively, D is TRBD1 (5 bases). V was trimmed by 5 bases and J by 0 bases, leaving 14 bases between them. From germline, CDR1 is SNHLY and CDR2 FYNNEI. This CDR3 has 16 amino acids. The CDR3 sequence: CASSTVGGGSNQPQHF. As DNA, the CDR3 is TGTGCCAGCAGTACCGTTGGGGGGGGTAGCAATCAGCCCCAGCATTTT.

The V call is TRBV2, the J call TRBJ1-4; D is possibly TRBD1 (5 bases). Germline CDR1 and CDR2: SNHLY and FYNNEI. This CDR3 comprises 13 residues. The ends were cut back, 9 bases at V and 8 bases at J, with 16 bases in the middle. The CDR3: CASERGIGEKLFF. DNA of the CDR3: TGTGCCAGTGAACGGGGGATTGGGGAAAAACTGTTTTTT. Filled out from reference TRBV2 and TRBJ1-4, the complete variable domain reads EPEVTQTPSHQVTQMGQEVILRCVPISNHLYFYWYRQILGQKVEFLVSFYNNEISEKSEIFDDQFSVERPDGSNFTLKIRSTKLEDSAMYFCASERGIGEKLFFGSGTQLSVL.

This sequence joins TRBV10-3 and TRBJ1-4; D is uncertain. The CDR3 is 12 amino acids. V gave up 4 bases and J gave up 2 bases, with 2 bases separating them. CDR1 is ENHRY, CDR2 SYGVKD, per germline. The CDR3 protein is CAISATNEKLFF. CDR3 bases: TGTGCCATCAGTGCTACTAATGAAAAACTGTTTTTT.

The rearrangement links TRBV5-5 to TRBJ2-7; a weak D match, TRBD2 (5 bases). The V end was cut by 4 bases, the J end by 4 bases, with 12 bases between. There are 13 residues in the CDR3. Germline loops: CDR1 SGHKS, CDR2 YYEKEE (reference sequence). The CDR3 bases are TGTGCCAGCAGCCCGGGAAAGGATTACGAGCAGTACTTC. Its translation is CASSPGKDYEQYF.

The chain links TRBV2 to TRBJ1-1; D is ambiguous. The CDR3 is 14 amino acids. Per the germline V gene, CDR1 is SNHLY and CDR2 is FYNNEI. V was clipped by 0 bases and J by 8 bases, with 13 bases between them. The CDR3 sequence is CASSEARLSIEAFF. In nucleotides, the CDR3 is TGTGCCAGCAGTGAAGCGCGGCTGTCTATCGAAGCTTTCTTT. Drawing the rest from reference TRBV2 and TRBJ1-1, the complete variable domain is EPEVTQTPSHQVTQMGQEVILRCVPISNHLYFYWYRQILGQKVEFLVSFYNNEISEKSEIFDDQFSVERPDGSNFTLKIRSTKLEDSAMYFCASSEARLSIEAFFGQGTRLTVV.

The chain links TRBV6-2 or TRBV6-3 to TRBJ1-1; D gene ambiguous. Germline V CDR1 and CDR2: MNHEY, SVGEGT. Trimming pared 0 bases from V and 4 bases from J, leaving 6 bases between. The CDR3 length is 13 residues. For the CDR3, the DNA is TGTGCCAGCAGTTACTCCGGGTTCACTGAAGCTTTCTTT. Amino acid sequence: CASSYSGFTEAFF.

The chain employs TRBV11-3 and TRBJ2-1; a possible D gene is TRBD2 (6 bases). Trimming pared 5 bases from V and 8 bases from J, leaving 28 bases between. There are 18 residues in the CDR3. CDR1 and CDR2 (germline): SGHNT, YENEEA. CDR3 nucleotide sequence: TGTGCCAGCAGCCTATCTAGGCCATGGACTACCCATGTGGATGAGCAGTTCTTC. Amino acids: CASSLSRPWTTHVDEQFF.

The chain carries TRBV19 and TRBJ1-1; tentative D call: TRBD1 (6 bases). The CDR3 spans 14 residues. The V gene lost 7 bases and the J gene lost 2 bases, with 14 bases spanning the gap. Looked up from germline, CDR1 is LNHDA and CDR2 is SQIVND (reference sequence). CDR3 amino acids: CASKRGHTNTEAFF. As DNA, the CDR3 is TGTGCCAGTAAACGGGGACACACTAACACTGAAGCTTTCTTT.

V gene TRBV24-1 combines with J gene TRBJ2-3; tentatively, D is TRBD2 (6 bases). Germline-derived CDR1 and CDR2 are KGHDR and SFDVKD. Deletions cut 4 bases from V and 4 bases from J, with 11 bases between. This CDR3 has 14 amino acids. CDR3 sequence: CATSERDSADTQYF. In nucleotides, the CDR3 is TGTGCCACCAGTGAACGGGACTCTGCAGATACGCAGTATTTT.

The genes are TRBV5-1 and TRBJ2-7, with a possible D match to TRBD1 (6 bases). Germline loops: CDR1 SGHRS, CDR2 YFSETQ. There are 17 residues in the CDR3. V was pared by 0 bases and J by 2 bases, with 18 bases between. This CDR3 is CASSLGTGQNAAYEQYF. The CDR3 DNA reads as TGCGCCAGCAGCTTGGGTACAGGGCAAAACGCCGCCTACGAGCAGTACTTC.

The chain is built from TRBV5-6 and TRBJ2-1; perhaps TRBD2 as D (6 bases). This CDR3 comprises 12 residues. V dropped 5 bases and J dropped 5 bases, with 8 bases sitting between them. Germline CDR1 and CDR2: SGHDT and YYEEEE. The CDR3 DNA sequence: TGTGCCAGCAGAGGGAGGCACAATGAGCAGTTCTTC. It specifies CASRGRHNEQFF.

The V gene is TRBV19, the J gene TRBJ1-1, with D unclear. Trimming removed 6 bases at V and 0 bases at J, with 17 bases between. Germline CDR1 LNHDA, CDR2 SQIVND (reference sequence). CDR3 length: 16 amino acids. This chain's CDR3 is CASSRPRAAMNTEAFF. For the CDR3, the DNA is TGTGCCAGTAGCCGACCGAGGGCAGCGATGAACACTGAAGCTTTCTTT.